What follows describes a single TCR beta chain. In this sample, this clone turned up once. Its binding antigen is unknown. Base quality data are lacking; no much larger clone is found one base away. The immunoSEQ Assay was the method used to sequence TCRbeta CDR3 regions. After extraction, genomic DNA underwent amplification by bias-controlled multiplex PCR, followed by high-throughput sequencing. The original pipeline was this. To quantify the absolute abundance of each unique TCRbeta CDR3 region, sequences were collapsed and filtered. T cell fraction was estimated by normalizing TCRbeta template counts to usable DNA, which was measured by amplifying reference genes present in all nucleated cells. Repertoire TCRs were annotated as SARS-CoV-2-specific when V gene, CDR3 amino acid sequence and J gene were exactly matched to a known reactive TCR set. The reference SARS-CoV-2 TCR set was obtained from MIRA and was filtered for enrichment in COVID-19-positive ImmuneCODE repertoires, whereby public or cross-reactive TCRs were removed. Based on the MIRA antigens, annotated TCRs were further analysed at the level of specific ORF or position within ORF. Breadth was defined as annotated unique rearrangements over total unique productive rearrangements; depth was the summed frequency of those rearrangements. Two-sided Wilcoxon rank-sum tests were used to compare TCR breadth between groups. TCRdb mirrors the immuneACCESS table, restricted to in-frame sequences. Some clones are absent from its copies; in checked studies, under half trace to an unresolved V gene, and the reason for the others is unknown. The D gene and trimming were derived from the DNA, and the V and J assignments and clone size from that table. This sample comprises about 400,000 clones, more than 75% of them detected only once. The ten largest clones add up to less than 4% of the sample.

This sample was taken from a study of Ad26.COV2.S vaccination and SARS-CoV-2 variants (dated by TCRdb to about 2021). In terms of the full investigation: Vaccine-arm donors came from COV1001, a multicentre, randomized, double-blind, placebo-controlled phase I-IIa trial of Ad26.COV2.S in healthy adults. Ad26.COV2.S was administered intramuscularly at a dose of 5x10^10 or 1x10^11 viral particles, either as one shot or as two shots given 56 days apart. The specificity and breadth of SARS-CoV-2-reactive T cell receptors after Ad26.COV2.S vaccination were assessed by TCRbeta repertoire sequencing. A total of 32 samples were included in the TCR-sequenced set, comprising roughly 19 Ad26.COV2.S vaccine recipients, 5 placebo recipients and 8 SARS-CoV-2 convalescent individuals. Participants in the trial were split at random into five groups of five each, receiving low-dose or high-dose Ad26.COV2.S once or twice, or else placebo on both occasions. Investigators did not know the trial group allocation while performing experiments and assessing outcomes.

Taken from cysteine to phenylalanine, the CDR3 has 17 residues. Only the CDR3 DNA is retained, 51 bases long and in frame from the first base. CDR1 and CDR2, looked up from the germline V gene, are SGHRS and YFSETQ. The V and J ends are trimmed by 4 bases and 1 base, leaving 18 bases between them. The paper as a whole reports these results and caveats: After vaccination, spike-specific CD8+ and CD4+ T cell responses were reported to show substantial breadth. Vaccine and placebo recipients had similar non-spike TCR breadth, a finding consistent with the vaccine containing only spike. The study was not powered for comparison of responses between vaccine doses or regimens. It was noted by the authors that total T cell responses may have been underestimated by the TCR breadth and depth analyses. Compared with placebo recipients, Ad26.COV2.S recipients showed higher spike-specific TCR breadth (P = 0.0014).

The intended sense of this specimen's treatment or condition label: roughly 20 received Ad26.COV2.S at low or high dose, single or two shots; roughly 5 received placebo; per-sample allocation not given. For vaccine and placebo recipients, the sequenced repertoires came from samples collected on day 63 after the first injection. Between 29 July and 7 August 2020, Cohort 1b enrolled 25 adults aged 18-55 years at one site in Boston, USA. As a vaccine, Ad26.COV2.S was a replication-incompetent adenovirus type 26 vector that expressed a prefusion-stabilized SARS-CoV-2 spike protein derived from the original Wuhan strain.

The sequencing used peripheral blood, collected in a trial of Ad26.COV2.S vaccine versus placebo. This sequence uses TRBV5-1 and TRBJ2-1, with TRBD1 perhaps the D gene, on 6 matching bases. This sequence originates from a person between 18 and 65 years old who received the Ad26.COV2.S COVID-19 vaccine or a placebo. The DNA sequence reads TGCGCCAGCAGCCGCCTGGTAGAGGACAGATCCTACAATGAGCAGTTCTTC. Its coded protein is CASSRLVEDRSYNEQFF.